The TCR beta chain described here comes from a study of blood T cell repertoires in COVID-19. This CDR3 has 14 amino acids. Germline V lookup: CDR1 SGHRS, CDR2 YFSETQ. Trimming took 7 bases from V and 0 from J; bases not matched to a gene: 5. Here immunoSEQ multiplex PCR was the method, and the copy in TCRdb shows in-frame clones only, minus some. The sample consists of more than 95,000 clones, about 70% of them appearing once. This TCR was sampled from a man in his 60s with acute or convalescent COVID-19. This chain uses TRBV5-1 with TRBJ1-2; TRBD1 matches at 8 bases. Material: peripheral blood. The CDR3 bases are TGCGCCAGCGGACAGGGTACAACTAACTATGGCTACACCTTC. It is translated as CASGQGTTNYGYTF.